The 15 T cell receptor beta chains below all came from one sample that was sequenced in a study of cytomegalovirus exposure and HLA in healthy donors (TCRdb year 2017). The method behind the library was the immunoSEQ multiplex PCR assay. For the multiplex PCR, a mixture combining 60 forward primers for TCR Vbeta segments and 13 reverse primers for TCR Jbeta segments was used. In its TCRdb copy, this immuneACCESS table keeps in-frame sequences only and misses some clones. Where compared with another copy, unresolved V genes explain less than half of these, and the others have no known cause. The sample table contains about 100,000 clones; only one count was recorded for about 85% of them. The ten largest account for 3% to 4% of the sample. The material sequenced was PBMCs. These receptors were collected from a man in his thirties or forties in good health and CMV-seronegative.

On this clone itself: The junction departs from germline at one end; a sequencing error may be responsible. The chain combines TRBV5-6 with TRBJ2-7; no firm D call. Germline CDR1 is SGHDT and CDR2 is YYEEEE. CDR3 length: 14 residues. DNA of the CDR3: TGTGCCAGCAGCTTGGGACTGCGGCGACCCCCTCCGAAGTTC. Translated: CASSLGLRRPPPKF.

This clone was seen a few times. The chain is built from TRBV4-2 and TRBJ2-5, with D tentatively TRBD2 (5 bases). Germline assignment: CDR1 LGHNA and CDR2 YNFKEQ. The germline V and J ends were trimmed by 2 bases and 4 bases, with 8 bases remaining between them. This CDR3 is 13 amino acids long. CDR3 bases: TGTGCCAGCAGCCAACAAGGACTAGAGACCCAGTACTTC. Its translation: CASSQQGLETQYF.

In nucleotides, the CDR3 is TGTGCCAGCAGCCGAGGATCTAGCGGGAGCCGCGAGCAGTACTTC. This codes for CASSRGSSGSREQYF. The gene calls are TRBV5-6 and TRBJ2-7; TRBD2 aligns across 10 bases. J lost 6 bases, V lost 4 bases, and 10 bases had no gene match. This CDR3 has 15 residues. Germline CDR1 is SGHDT and CDR2 is YYEEEE.

The chain joins TRBV10-2 to TRBJ2-5, with D maybe TRBD2 (5 bases). Germline lookup yields CDR1 WSHSY and CDR2 SAAADI. Trimming removed 3 bases from V and 4 bases from J, with 15 bases in between. This CDR3 has 15 amino acids. CDR3 residues: CASSELVGELETQYF. CDR3 coding DNA: TGCGCCAGCAGTGAATTAGTGGGAGAGCTAGAGACCCAGTACTTC.

This clone appeared once. V is TRBV28 and J is TRBJ2-2; D unclear. Germline values: CDR1 MDHEN, CDR2 SYDVKM. This CDR3 region has 14 residues. Trimming took off 3 bases at V and 5 bases at J, with 10 bases between the two ends. The CDR3 DNA reads TGTGCCAGCAGTTTTCAACGGTGGACCGGGGAGCTGTTTTTT. This gives the protein CASSFQRWTGELFF.

The rearrangement uses TRBV7-9 and TRBJ2-7, with a tentative D call TRBD1 (5 bases). CDR1 is SEHNR, CDR2 FQNEAQ, per germline (reference sequence). CDR3 length: 15 residues. Trimming removed 1 base from V and 3 bases from J, with 13 bases in between. CDR3 bases: TGTGCCAGCAGCTTAGGCGGTAGGGGCGACTACGAGCAGTACTTC. It specifies CASSLGGRGDYEQYF. Using reference TRBV7-9 and TRBJ2-7 for the parts outside the CDR3, the full variable domain is DTGVSQNPRHKITKRGQNVTFRCDPISEHNRLYWYRQTLGQGPEFLTYFQNEAQLEKSRLLSDRFSAERPKGSFSTLEIQRTEQGDSAMYLCASSLGGRGDYEQYFGPGTRLTVT.

The rearrangement uses TRBV14 and TRBJ2-1, with 7 bases matching TRBD1. Germline lookup yields CDR1 SGHDN and CDR2 FVKESK. V was clipped by 4 bases and J by 0 bases; unmatched bases: 3. This CDR3 has 15 amino acids. The CDR3 sequence: CASSPPGGSYNEQFF. The CDR3 DNA reads as TGTGCCAGCAGCCCCCCAGGGGGCTCCTACAATGAGCAGTTCTTC.

This chain links TRBV28 with TRBJ1-1, with 9 bases aligning to TRBD1. The germline V gene encodes CDR1 MDHEN and CDR2 SYDVKM. This CDR3 has 15 amino acids. The V segment lost 6 bases and the J segment 11 bases; nucleotides outside the gene matches: 16. The CDR3 nucleotides are TGTGCCAGCAGACTTCAACAGGGGGCGGCTTATGCGGCTTTCTTT. This encodes CASRLQQGAAYAAFF.

V gene TRBV2 combines with J gene TRBJ2-2, with D unresolved. This CDR3 is 11 amino acids long. V lost 6 bases to trimming and J lost 3 bases, with 2 bases between them. Looked up from germline, CDR1 is SNHLY and CDR2 is FYNNEI. CDR3 in amino acids: CASSYTGELFF. The CDR3 DNA reads TGTGCCAGCAGCTACACCGGGGAGCTGTTTTTT.

J is TRBJ2-2 and V is TRBV15, with a weak D call TRBD1 (5 bases). The CDR3 length is 15 residues. V was pared by 2 bases and J by 6 bases, with 13 bases between. The germline V gene has CDR1 LNHNV and CDR2 YYDKDF (reference sequence). The CDR3 loop reads CATSRSRGNPGELFF. The CDR3 region has the DNA TGTGCCACCAGCAGATCAAGGGGTAATCCCGGGGAGCTGTTTTTT.

The gene calls are TRBV19 and TRBJ2-5; 8 nucleotides match TRBD2. The CDR3 is 16 amino acids. The V gene end was trimmed by 1 base and the J gene end by 4 bases; junction bases not matched to a gene: 8. Germline V CDR1 and CDR2: LNHDA, SQIVND (reference sequence). The CDR3 loop is CASSIGTAGVGETQYF. The DNA of the CDR3 is TGTGCCAGTAGTATAGGCACAGCGGGAGTCGGAGAGACCCAGTACTTC.

This clone has only a few counts. The CDR3 DNA follows: TGTGCCGGGAACGGGAGGGGGCCCGCCGGCGGCTCCTACAATGAGCAGTTCTTC. It yields the protein CAGNGRGPAGGSYNEQFF. This chain uses TRBV7-9 with TRBJ2-1; D might be TRBD2 (8 bases). Trimming left V 11 bases short and J 0 bases short, with 26 bases between. CDR1 and CDR2 (germline): SEHNR, FQNEAQ (reference sequence). The CDR3 has 18 residues.

The chain links TRBV27 to TRBJ2-5; 8 nucleotides agree with TRBD1. In germline, CDR1 is MNHEY, CDR2 SMNVEV (reference sequence). CDR3 length equals 16 residues. The ends lost 5 bases at V and 0 bases at J; junction bases unmatched: 8. The CDR3 nucleotides are TGTGCCAGCAGTCCACTTCGACAGGGGTACCAAGAGACCCAGTACTTC. Residues: CASSPLRQGYQETQYF.

The genes are TRBV2 and TRBJ2-3, with 9 bases lining up with TRBD2. The length of the CDR3 is 12 residues. J was trimmed by 8 bases and V by 8 bases; bases with no gene match: 5. The germline V gene encodes CDR1 SNHLY and CDR2 FYNNEI. The CDR3, as DNA: TGTGCCAGCTCTAGCGGGACATTTACGCAGTATTTT. Translation: CASSSGTFTQYF.

The chain combines TRBV9 with TRBJ2-1, with TRBD2 identical over 9 bases. The V gene's germline CDR1 is SGDLS and CDR2 YYNGEE. V lost 5 bases and J lost 8; bases outside the gene matches: 8. The CDR3 consists of 14 residues. Here the CDR3 reads CASRRGGGDDEQFF. The CDR3 nucleotides read TGTGCCAGCAGGCGGGGCGGGGGGGACGATGAGCAGTTCTTC. Looking up the rest from reference TRBV9 and TRBJ2-1 gives the full variable domain: DSGVTQTPKHLITATGQRVTLRCSPRSGDLSVYWYQQSLDQGLQFLIQYYNGEERAKGNILERFSAQQFPDLHSELNLSSLELGDSALYFCASRRGGGDDEQFFGPGTRLTVL.